A selection of T cell receptor beta chains follows, all from one sample in a study of siplizumab effects on memory and regulatory T cells. Libraries were prepared by immunoSEQ multiplex PCR; TCRdb keeps only in-frame clonotypes and omits some of them. The sample has roughly 120,000 clones, roughly 94% seen once. Sequenced sample: non-Treg CD4+ T cells sorted from blood. The receptors shown here come from a human donor in good health. Each CDR3 is given with its conserved first and last residue.

v_call cdr3_aa
TRBV18 CASSKTGPQETQYF
TRBV6-5 CASCGASYEQYF
TRBV4-1 CASSPGTGGSNQPQHF
TRBV7-9 CASSLGVYGYTF
TRBV18 CASSLGAGESYEQYF
TRBV19 CASSLDRNQPQHF
TRBV2 CATTGDQETQYF
TRBV6-1 CASSEGSILSTGANVLTF
TRBV10-3 CAISPSGPNTEAFF
TRBV7-2 CASSFLLGGGRADTQYF
TRBV7-6 CASSLESDRGGYTF
TRBV10-3 CAISERGGNTEAFF
TRBV6-4 CASSDSWTGRTDTQYF
TRBV28 CASSPGTGGGNTIYF
TRBV5-1 CASSVQGGNEQYF
TRBV11-2 CASSSTGTGIHEQYF
TRBV5-5 CASSPWGAEAFF
TRBV7-6 CASSHSERDGINYGYTF
TRBV7-3 CASSPGQPQETQYF
TRBV10-3 CATGGKPGQPQHF
TRBV2 CASSVTSGYTDTQYF
TRBV6-5 CASRNSGSSGEQFF
TRBV18 CASSPTLRENEKLFF
TRBV10-3 CATRFPSGETQYF
TRBV6-5 CASSYERETRGTQYF
TRBV6-5 CASSYSAGAGGNTIYF
TRBV13 CASSLDRGRKGTDTQYF
TRBV7-2 CASSLEAGWQPQHF
TRBV5-1 CASSLGLDNEQFF
TRBV10-3 CAISGPERGQDKTQYF
TRBV30 CAWRARGFSPYGYTF
TRBV20-1 CSAREVYEQYF
TRBV7-9 CASSFGGTYGYTF
TRBV7-3 CASSLDRGYGYTF
TRBV11-2 CASSLSSYEQYF
TRBV10-3 CAISGAGYSTDTQYF
TRBV13 CASSSLAGFTDTQYF
TRBV27 CASSLRPYTSAEKLFF
TRBV5-4 CASSLEGTGKETQYF
TRBV6-5 CASSHGQGADTIYF
TRBV21-1 CASSTKRGRTSERREQYF
TRBV11-2 CASSFGQAQPQHF
TRBV9 CASSVGGGTYEQYF
TRBV18 CASSGQISYEQYF
TRBV9 CASSPRRGEETQYF
TRBV2 CASSESGANVLTF
TRBV5-1 CASSAAPGNTIYF
TRBV20-1 CSAPYSYEQYF
TRBV11-3 CASSWGLATDTQYF
TRBV27 CASSLSTGGMYEQYF
TRBV10-3 CAISEWQLEQYF
TRBV18 CASSPLRDQPQHF
TRBV5-6 CASSLQGATNTIYF
TRBV5-4 CACRTGSGETQYF
TRBV2 CASSGGDWETQYF
TRBV2 CATAGGSYNEQFF
TRBV5-1 CASSLKGARTNEKLFF
TRBV5-4 CASSLDGSSYNEQFF
TRBV18 CASSPWVADIGNTIYF